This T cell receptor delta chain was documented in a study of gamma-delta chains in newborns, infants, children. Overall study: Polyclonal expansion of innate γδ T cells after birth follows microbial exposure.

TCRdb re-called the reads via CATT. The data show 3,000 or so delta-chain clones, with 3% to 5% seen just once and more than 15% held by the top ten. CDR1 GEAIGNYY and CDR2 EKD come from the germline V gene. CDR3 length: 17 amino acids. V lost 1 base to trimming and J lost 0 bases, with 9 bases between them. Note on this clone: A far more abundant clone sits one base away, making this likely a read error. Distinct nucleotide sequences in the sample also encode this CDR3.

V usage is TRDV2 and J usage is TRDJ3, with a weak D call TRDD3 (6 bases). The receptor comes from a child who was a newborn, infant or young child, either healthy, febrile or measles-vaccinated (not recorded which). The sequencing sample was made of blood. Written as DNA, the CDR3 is TGTGCCTGTGACACTTGGGGGCACTCCTGGGACACCCGACAGATGTTTTTC. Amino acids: CACDTWGHSWDTRQMFF.